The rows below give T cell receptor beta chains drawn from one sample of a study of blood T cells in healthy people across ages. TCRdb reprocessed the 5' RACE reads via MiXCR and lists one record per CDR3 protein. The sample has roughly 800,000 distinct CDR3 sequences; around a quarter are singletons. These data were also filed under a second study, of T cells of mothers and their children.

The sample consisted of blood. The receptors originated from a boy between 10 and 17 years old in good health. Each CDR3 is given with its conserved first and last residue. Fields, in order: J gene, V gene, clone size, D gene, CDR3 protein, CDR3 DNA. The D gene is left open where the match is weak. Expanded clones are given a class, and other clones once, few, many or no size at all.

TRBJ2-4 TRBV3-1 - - CASREDREGIQYF TGTGCCAGCCGGGAGGACAGGGAGGGCATTCAGTACTTC
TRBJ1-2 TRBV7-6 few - CASSHYMKGYTF TGTGCCAGCAGCCATTACATGAAAGGCTACACCTTC
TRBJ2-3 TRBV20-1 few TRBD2 CSASGGAGTDTQYF TGCAGTGCTAGCGGGGGGGCAGGCACAGATACGCAGTATTTT
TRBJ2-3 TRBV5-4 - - CASSLRTQGDTQYF TGTGCCAGCAGCTTGAGGACACAGGGTGATACGCAGTATTTT
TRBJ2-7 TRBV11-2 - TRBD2 CASSFAGRDYEQYF TGTGCCAGCAGCTTCGCCGGGAGGGACTACGAGCAGTACTTC
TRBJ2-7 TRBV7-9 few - CASSFKAYEQYF TGTGCCAGCAGCTTCAAAGCCTACGAGCAGTACTTC
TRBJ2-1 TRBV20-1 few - CSARARRGQRDTHNEQFF TGCAGTGCTAGAGCCCGGAGGGGGCAGCGGGATACCCACAATGAGCAGTTCTTC
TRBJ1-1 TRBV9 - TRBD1 CASSVGGRGNTKAFF TGTGCCAGCAGCGTAGGGGGCAGGGGGAACACTAAAGCTTTCTTT
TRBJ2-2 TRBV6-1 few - CAVRDGELFF TGTGCCGTGCGAGATGGGGAGCTGTTTTTT
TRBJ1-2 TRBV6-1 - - CASPEAALGGYTF TGTGCCAGCCCAGAAGCCGCCCTCGGGGGCTACACCTTC
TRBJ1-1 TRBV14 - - CASSQEDGREAFF TGTGCCAGCAGCCAAGAGGACGGACGTGAAGCTTTCTTT
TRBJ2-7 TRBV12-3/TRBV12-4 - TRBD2 CASSSPTQRGYEQYF TGTGCCAGCAGTTCCCCGACCCAGCGGGGCTACGAGCAGTACTTC
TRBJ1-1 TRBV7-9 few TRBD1 CASPGGTEAEAFF TGTGCGAGTCCGGGCGGGACAGAGGCTGAAGCTTTCTTT
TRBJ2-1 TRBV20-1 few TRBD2 CSASFPGLAGEQFF TGCAGTGCTAGCTTTCCGGGACTAGCGGGTGAGCAGTTCTTC
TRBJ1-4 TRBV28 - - CASSRPYTTTNEKLFF TGTGCCAGCAGCCGCCCTTACACCACAACTAATGAAAAACTGTTTTTT
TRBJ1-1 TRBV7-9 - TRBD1 CASSAYRGRGSEAFF TGTGCCAGCAGCGCATACAGGGGAAGGGGGTCTGAAGCTTTCTTT
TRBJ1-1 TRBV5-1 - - CASSPGMSRPNTEAFF TGCGCCAGCAGCCCCGGGATGAGCAGGCCGAACACTGAAGCTTTCTTT
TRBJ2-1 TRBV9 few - CASAGTSYNEQFF TGTGCCAGCGCAGGGACATCCTACAATGAGCAGTTCTTC
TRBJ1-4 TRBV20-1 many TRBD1 CSAPQGAVEKLFF TGCAGTGCTCCTCAGGGGGCGGTAGAAAAACTGTTTTTT
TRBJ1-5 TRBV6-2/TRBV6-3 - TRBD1 CASSYLGQLNQPQHF TGTGCCAGCAGTTACCTGGGACAGCTCAATCAGCCCCAGCATTTT
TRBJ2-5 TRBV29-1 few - CSVAGDQETQYF TGCAGCGTTGCAGGGGATCAAGAGACCCAGTACTTC
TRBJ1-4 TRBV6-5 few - CASSYSGTSDEKLFF TGTGCCAGCAGTTACTCGGGTACAAGCGATGAAAAACTGTTTTTT
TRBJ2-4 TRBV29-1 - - CSVPGPAKNIQYF TGCAGCGTCCCCGGCCCGGCCAAAAACATTCAGTACTTC
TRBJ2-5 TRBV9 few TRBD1 CASSAGGELWETQYF TGTGCCAGCAGCGCAGGGGGCGAACTATGGGAGACCCAGTACTTC